Each of the 20 T cell receptor beta chains below was sequenced from the same sample in a study of regulatory T cells in long-lasting Graves disease. Libraries of TCR beta came from iRepertoire HTBI primers plus Arm-PCR of CDR3 regions. Using its own MiXCR run on the multiplex PCR reads, TCRdb lists one record per CDR3 protein. Among about 660,000 distinct CDR3 sequences listed, 30% were seen once. The time point denotes: persistent/refractory GD, antithyroid drugs over 5 years with positive TRAb. PBMCs provided the RNA from which the TCR library was made. The source material was peripheral blood mononuclear cells (PBMCs), sampled when the disease was refractory, from a patient treated with antithyroid drugs. Every receptor here comes from a female donor with Graves disease.

This clonotype was detected ten times or more. At one end the junction does not follow the germline gene, possibly because of a read error. The rearrangement links TRBV7-2 to TRBJ1-1; D is perhaps TRBD1 (5 bases). This CDR3 comprises 14 residues. Germline V gene lookup returns CDR1 SGHTA and CDR2 FQGNSA. This chain's CDR3 is CASRLGGANTEAFF. In DNA, the CDR3 is TGTGCCAGCAGATTAGGAGGGGCGAACACTGAAGCTTTCTTT. The full variable domain, its missing parts supplied by reference TRBV7-2 and TRBJ1-1, is GAGVSQSPSNKVTEKGKDVELRCDPISGHTALYWYRQSLGQGLEFLIYFQGNSAPDKSGLPSDRFSAERTGGSVSTLTIQRTQQEDSAVYLCASRLGGANTEAFFGQGTRLTVV.

This CDR3 reads CASSETGRLNTIYF. For the CDR3, the DNA is TGTGCCAGCAGCGAAACGGGACGGCTGAACACCATATATTTT. The rearrangement joins TRBV6-1 to TRBJ1-3; tentatively, D is TRBD1 (5 bases). Per germline, CDR1 MNHNS and CDR2 SASEGT. The CDR3 sequence is 14 residues long. Trimming took 6 bases from V and 7 from J, leaving 16 bases between them.

The CDR3 region is CASKGQDNQPQHF. The CDR3 region has the DNA TGTGCCAGCAAGGGACAGGACAATCAGCCCCAGCATTTT. This chain uses TRBV6-2 or TRBV6-3 with TRBJ1-5; the match to TRBD1 covers 8 bases. The V and J ends lost 7 bases and 3 bases, in that order; junction bases with no gene match: 2. The CDR3 consists of 13 residues. Germline CDR1 and CDR2: MNHEY and SVGEGT.

The chain recombines TRBV30 with TRBJ1-3; weak D call: TRBD1 (6 bases). This CDR3 spans 14 amino acids. Germline V gene sequence: CDR1 GTSNPN, CDR2 SVGIG (reference sequence). Trimming cost V 3 bases and J 0 bases, with 9 bases left between them. The DNA for the CDR3 is TGTGCCTGGAGGTACAGGGTCTCTGGAAACACCATATATTTT. This encodes CAWRYRVSGNTIYF.

This chain links TRBV29-1 with TRBJ1-2, with D uncertain. The germline V and J ends were trimmed by 3 bases and 0 bases, with 11 bases remaining between them. Germline CDR1 and CDR2: SQVTM and ANQGSEA. This CDR3 comprises 14 residues. Here the CDR3 reads CSVDSNPSNYGYTF. The CDR3 region has the DNA TGCAGCGTTGATTCCAATCCCTCTAACTATGGCTACACCTTC. Full variable domain (rest looked up from reference TRBV29-1 and TRBJ1-2): SAVISQKPSRDICQRGTSLTIQCQVDSQVTMMFWYRQQPGQSLTLIATANQGSEATYESGFVIDKFPISRPNLTFSTLTVSNMSPEDSSIYLCSVDSNPSNYGYTFGSGTRLTVV.

This clonotype was recorded a few times. A read error may account for a junction end that differs from germline. The chain uses TRBV6-1 and TRBJ1-5; 9 nucleotides line up with TRBD1. This CDR3 has 20 residues. Germline values: CDR1 MNHNS, CDR2 SASEGT. CDR3 nucleotide sequence: TGTGCCAGCAGCGAAGCGGGGACAGGGTCACCATATAGGAGCAATCAGCCCCAGCATTTT. It is translated as CASSEAGTGSPYRSNQPQHF.

The CDR3 is CASSLEVSSGRAKDTGELFF. For the CDR3, the DNA is TGCGCCAGCAGCTTGGAGGTGTCTAGCGGGAGGGCCAAGGACACCGGGGAGCTGTTTTTT. The chain recombines TRBV5-1 with TRBJ2-2; 12 nucleotides agree with TRBD2. Germline V gene sequence: CDR1 SGHRS, CDR2 YFSETQ. Trimming took 0 bases from V and 3 from J; bases not matched to a gene: 12. The CDR3 is 20 residues long.

The rearrangement joins TRBV19 to TRBJ1-4, with a possible D match to TRBD1 (5 bases). Trimming shortened V by 7 bases and J by 7 bases, and 16 bases separated the two germline ends. The CDR3 has 14 residues. Germline assignment: CDR1 LNHDA and CDR2 SQIVND (reference sequence). The CDR3 loop reads CASTLGQGAEKLFF. The CDR3 DNA reads TGTGCCAGTACCCTCGGTCAGGGCGCTGAAAAACTGTTTTTT.

This CDR3 is CASSESGQGEAFF. The CDR3 coding sequence is TGTGCCAGCAGTGAATCAGGGCAGGGTGAAGCTTTCTTT. V is TRBV2 and J is TRBJ1-1; weak D call: TRBD1 (5 bases). The CDR3 runs 13 residues. V dropped 2 bases and J dropped 7 bases, with 11 bases sitting between them. Germline values: CDR1 SNHLY, CDR2 FYNNEI.

This clonotype was observed a single time. V gene TRBV5-1 combines with J gene TRBJ1-1; 7 bases agree with TRBD1. The trim removed 0 bases at V and 3 bases at J, leaving 5 bases unmatched. The CDR3 runs 15 residues. Germline assignment: CDR1 SGHRS and CDR2 YFSETQ. Written as DNA, the CDR3 is TGCGCCAGCAGCTTGGACGGACAGGCCGACACTGAAGCTTTCTTT. Encoded protein: CASSLDGQADTEAFF.

This chain connects TRBV5-1 to TRBJ1-2, with 7 bases aligning to TRBD1. Germline CDR1 and CDR2: SGHRS and YFSETQ. The CDR3 loop spans 16 amino acids. The V and J ends lost 6 bases and 1 base, in that order; junction bases with no gene match: 12. This CDR3 is CASNAKTGPYNYGYTF. DNA of the CDR3: TGCGCCAGCAACGCAAAGACAGGGCCCTATAACTATGGCTACACCTTC.

This clonotype showed up just a few times. This sequence joins TRBV20-1 and TRBJ2-5; 14 bases are a match to TRBD2. The CDR3 contains 18 residues. V lost 7 bases to trimming and J lost 1 base; unmatched junction nucleotides: 14. Germline-derived CDR1 and CDR2 are DFQATT and SNEGSKA (reference sequence). The CDR3 here is CSGGPGLAGEWGQETQYF. CDR3 nucleotides: TGCAGTGGTGGACCGGGACTAGCGGGAGAATGGGGCCAAGAGACCCAGTACTTC.

The chain combines TRBV12-3 or TRBV12-4 with TRBJ2-7; D is unresolved. Trimming cost V 1 base and J 0 bases, with 10 bases left between them. CDR3 length equals 15 residues. The CDR3 DNA follows: TGTGCCAGCAGTTTAGGTGGGATCAGCTCCTACGAGCAGTACTTC. Translation: CASSLGGISSYEQYF.

This clonotype was seen repeatedly, ten times or more. V usage is TRBV28 and J usage is TRBJ1-2; a possible D gene is TRBD1 (6 bases). This CDR3 comprises 14 residues. V lost 6 bases and J lost 0, with 11 bases in between. Per germline, CDR1 MDHEN and CDR2 SYDVKM. The CDR3 DNA follows: TGTGCCAGCAGATCGACAGGAGCTAACTATGGCTACACCTTC. It is translated as CASRSTGANYGYTF.

This clonotype has a handful of counts. Sequence at one end of the junction differs from germline and may be a read error. The genes are TRBV28 and TRBJ2-5; TRBD2 matches 8 bases. The V gene's germline CDR1 is MDHEN and CDR2 SYDVKM. This CDR3 region has 14 residues. The CDR3, as DNA: TGTGCCAGCAGTATCTCGGGGGGGGGGGAGACTCAGTACTTC. It specifies CASSISGGGETQYF.

The sample holds a few counts of this clonotype. The rearrangement uses TRBV20-1 and TRBJ2-7; a weak D match, TRBD1 (6 bases). There are 14 residues in the CDR3. V was shortened by 4 bases and J by 4 bases, with 17 bases between the two germline ends. CDR1 is DFQATT and CDR2 is SNEGSKA in the germline V gene (reference sequence). CDR3 coding DNA: TGCAGTGCTACGTTTAGGGGGAAGGGGTACGAGCAGTACTTC. The encoded protein is CSATFRGKGYEQYF.

There are a few counts of this clonotype. The chain couples TRBV2 to TRBJ2-3; 7 bases agree with TRBD1. The CDR3 extends over 15 amino acids. J lost 2 bases, V lost 5 bases, and 7 bases had no gene match. Germline V gene data show CDR1 as SNHLY and CDR2 as FYNNEI. CDR3 DNA sequence: TGTGCCAGCAGTCTCCGGGACAGAGTCACAGATACGCAGTATTTT. This gives the protein CASSLRDRVTDTQYF.

The chain uses TRBV7-2 and TRBJ1-1, with 8 bases that match TRBD1. The germline V gene encodes CDR1 SGHTA and CDR2 FQGNSA. J lost 1 base, V lost 5 bases, and 6 bases had no gene match. This CDR3 region has 15 residues. CDR3 protein: CASSNTGTGNTEAFF. The CDR3 region has the DNA TGTGCCAGCAGCAACACCGGGACAGGGAACACTGAAGCTTTCTTT.

The J gene is TRBJ1-5, the V gene TRBV6-4; tentative D call: TRBD1 (5 bases). Trimming cost V 4 bases and J 6 bases, with 16 bases left between them. CDR1 MRHNA and CDR2 SNTAGT come from the germline V gene. The CDR3 runs to 15 residues. In DNA, the CDR3 is TGTGCCAGCAGTGCCGCCGACAGTTTCGGTCAGCCCCAGCATTTT. It specifies CASSAADSFGQPQHF.

This chain joins TRBV5-1 and TRBJ2-7; a weak D match, TRBD2 (5 bases). Deletions cut 5 bases from V and 6 bases from J, with 12 bases between. The CDR3 spans 12 residues. The germline gives CDR1 SGHRS, CDR2 YFSETQ. The CDR3 loop is CASSPPGIEQYF. The CDR3 coding sequence is TGCGCCAGCAGTCCTCCGGGGATCGAGCAGTACTTC.